This TCR beta chain is from a study of post-analysis software for immune sequencing data. Points from the study as a whole: The five TRBV segments detected at higher frequency in patients than in controls included TRBV5-6, TRBV5-1 and TRBV20-1.

On this clonotype itself: Its target is not known.

The J segment lost 4 bases and the V segment lost 8 bases, leaving 12 bases of the junction unmatched. The CDR3 sequence is 15 residues long. Unique molecular identifiers had been added to the TCR beta cDNA libraries. TCRdb ran MiXCR on the PCR reads and lists one entry per CDR3 protein. The profile shows around 180,000 distinct CDR3 sequences, over 25% of them singletons. This chain connects TRBV12-3 or TRBV12-4 to TRBJ2-3, with 7 positions matching TRBD1. Material: blood. This clonotype was obtained from a girl between 5 and 17 years old with multiple sclerosis. The CDR3 reads CASGKGTVFADTQYF. The CDR3 DNA reads as TGTGCCAGCGGAAAAGGGACAGTGTTTGCAGATACGCAGTATTTT.